Following are 14 T cell receptor beta chains from one sample sequenced in a study of response to subunit inactivated influenza vaccine. TCRdb re-called the RT-PCR reads through MiXCR, storing one row per CDR3 protein. The table lists under 200,000 distinct CDR3 sequences, approximately 11% of them singletons. The sample consisted of non-naive T cells sorted from PBMCs, taken 45 days after vaccination. The receptors come from a man aged 50 or older who received an inactivated influenza vaccine.

At least ten counts were recorded for this clonotype. The chain combines TRBV5-1 with TRBJ1-2; 8 nucleotides agree with TRBD1. This CDR3 has 13 residues. CDR1 is SGHRS, CDR2 YFSETQ, per germline. V trimming: 4 bases; J trimming: 4 bases; junction bases outside the gene matches: 3. In nucleotides, the CDR3 is TGCGCCAGCAGCCCGGGGACAGGCTATGGCTACACCTTC. This gives the protein CASSPGTGYGYTF.

The table lists this clonotype with a few counts. The rearrangement links TRBV6-1 to TRBJ1-2; D gene uncertain. This CDR3 has 13 residues. Germline CDR1 reads MNHNS; CDR2 reads SASEGT. Trimming pared 6 bases from V and 0 bases from J, leaving 8 bases between. CDR3 sequence: CASSRSSNYGYTF. CDR3 nucleotide sequence: TGTGCCAGCAGCCGTTCTTCTAACTATGGCTACACCTTC.

This clonotype turned up a few times. A junction end diverges from the germline sequence, so it may reflect a read error. The V gene is TRBV6-2 or TRBV6-3, the J gene TRBJ2-7, with 7 bases lining up with TRBD2. Germline V lookup: CDR1 MNHEY, CDR2 SVGEGT. The CDR3 spans 12 residues. CDR3 DNA: TGTGCCAGCAGTTACGCGTTAGCGGGCTACCACTTC. Its protein product is CASSYALAGYHF.

Comment on this clonotype: A much larger clone lies a single base off, so this may be a read error. The rearrangement joins TRBV7-2 to TRBJ2-2; D may be TRBD2 (5 bases). Germline CDR1 and CDR2: SGHTA and FQGNSA. This CDR3 is built from 14 residues. The CDR3, as DNA: TGTGCCAGCAGCTTAGGGCTAAACACCGGGGAGCTGCTTTTT. Protein sequence: CASSLGLNTGELLF.

This clonotype was observed a few times. The chain is built from TRBV6-5 and TRBJ1-4; TRBD1 is a possible D gene (5 bases). Looked up from germline, CDR1 is MNHEY and CDR2 is SVGAGI. Trimming removed 0 bases from V and 7 bases from J, with 12 bases in between. The CDR3 sequence is 15 residues long. The CDR3 loop is CASSYSAQGGEKLFF. CDR3 coding DNA: TGTGCCAGCAGTTACTCGGCCCAGGGAGGTGAAAAACTGTTTTTT.

This clonotype occurred many times. This rearrangement joins TRBV7-2 to TRBJ1-2; 10 bases agree with TRBD1. Germline V gene data show CDR1 as SGHTA and CDR2 as FQGNSA. CDR3 length: 16 amino acids. The V segment lost 5 bases and the J segment 6 bases; nucleotides outside the gene matches: 12. CDR3 sequence reads: CASSRSRDRGSDGYTF. Here the CDR3 DNA reads TGTGCCAGCAGCCGGAGCCGGGACAGGGGTTCTGATGGCTACACCTTC.

This clonotype was found a few times. This chain connects TRBV5-1 to TRBJ2-7, with D perhaps matching TRBD1 (5 bases). V dropped 2 bases and J dropped 2 bases, with 11 bases sitting between them. This CDR3 has 14 amino acids. Germline V gene data show CDR1 as SGHRS and CDR2 as YFSETQ. The CDR3 protein is CASSLGAVAYEQYF. The CDR3 coding sequence is TGCGCCAGCAGCTTAGGGGCAGTCGCCTACGAGCAGTACTTC.

This clonotype was picked up many times. The genes are TRBV15 and TRBJ2-1; D remains ambiguous. The V gene's germline CDR1 is LNHNV and CDR2 YYDKDF (reference sequence). The V and J ends lost 3 bases and 0 bases respectively, with 3 bases between them. The CDR3 runs 13 residues. The CDR3 DNA sequence: TGTGCCACCAGCAGCACCTCCTACAATGAGCAGTTCTTC. Translation: CATSSTSYNEQFF.

This clonotype was counted a few times. V usage is TRBV28 and J usage is TRBJ2-5; 8 bases line up with TRBD2. The CDR3 has 14 residues. After removal of 8 bases from V and 6 bases from J, the junction contained 11 bases not matched to a gene. The germline CDR1 and CDR2 sequences are MDHEN and SYDVKM. CDR3: CASGREGPIQTQYF. CDR3 nucleotide sequence: TGTGCCAGCGGCCGGGAGGGCCCGATTCAGACCCAGTACTTC.

This clonotype was recorded at least ten times. The V call is TRBV11-2, the J call TRBJ2-5; D gene unclear. The CDR3 has 12 amino acids. V dropped 4 bases and J dropped 0 bases, with 3 bases sitting between them. Looked up from germline, CDR1 is SGHAT and CDR2 is FQNNGV. CDR3 amino acids: CASSSYQETQYF. CDR3 in DNA: TGTGCCAGCAGCTCCTACCAAGAGACCCAGTACTTC. The full variable domain, its missing parts supplied by reference TRBV11-2 and TRBJ2-5, is EAGVAQSPRYKIIEKRQSVAFWCNPISGHATLYWYQQILGQGPKLLIQFQNNGVVDDSQLPKDRFSAERLKGVDSTLKIQPAKLEDSAVYLCASSSYQETQYFGPGTRLLVL.

This clonotype was counted many times. This chain connects TRBV7-9 to TRBJ2-3; possible D gene TRBD2, 5 bases. CDR1 is SEHNR, CDR2 FQNEAQ, per germline (reference sequence). V dropped 5 bases and J dropped 5 bases, with 14 bases sitting between them. The CDR3 length is 14 residues. CDR3: CASSLLSAGDTQYF. CDR3 in DNA: TGTGCCAGCAGCCTTTTATCGGCGGGAGATACGCAGTATTTT.

This chain uses TRBV3-1 with TRBJ2-7, with 10 nucleotides matching TRBD2. The germline CDR1 and CDR2 sequences are LGHDT and YNNKEL (reference sequence). The CDR3 extends over 15 amino acids. The V segment lost 1 base and the J segment 6 bases; nucleotides outside the gene matches: 6. The CDR3, as DNA: TGTGCCAGCAGCCAAGTCTGGTCTAGCGGGAGCGAGCAGTACTTC. This sequence encodes CASSQVWSSGSEQYF.

The J gene is TRBJ2-1, the V gene TRBV7-8; D not certain. Per the germline V gene, CDR1 is SGHVS and CDR2 is FQNEAQ. V was pared by 5 bases and J by 8 bases, with 16 bases between. The CDR3 is 14 residues long. Here the CDR3 reads CASSPGLAGYEQFF. The CDR3 region has the DNA TGTGCCAGCAGCCCCGGGTTAGCCGGCTATGAGCAGTTCTTC.

There are a few counts of this clonotype. The V and J genes are TRBV6-5 and TRBJ2-7; 11 nucleotides agree with TRBD2. Germline CDR1 is MNHEY and CDR2 is SVGAGI. The junction had 6 bases not matched to a gene; V was cut back by 3 bases and J by 2 bases. The CDR3 spans 16 residues. This chain's CDR3 is CASSYQTSGRAYEQYF. CDR3 nucleotide sequence: TGTGCCAGCAGTTATCAAACTAGCGGGAGAGCCTACGAGCAGTACTTC.